The next 14 T cell receptor beta chains were all read from a single sample in a study of blood T cells in healthy people across ages (dated by TCRdb to between 2015 and 2016). The library was generated by 5' RACE. The instrument given in TCRdb is Illumina HiSeq 2500. The second PCR ran for about 6 to 11 cycles and used a J-beta primer mix along with a sample-barcoded 5' primer. In-frame beta chains were kept once TCRdb had trimmed the public reads at Q25 with fastp and called clones with MiXCR. Under each unique CDR3 protein, matching rows form one entry showing the most common genes and DNA. For this sample there are 980,000 or so distinct CDR3 sequences; about 48% appear just once. The ten top clones hold around 15% of the sample. The material sequenced was blood. The receptors were gathered from a man in his thirties or forties in good health.

The rearrangement joins TRBV5-1 to TRBJ2-7; weak D call: TRBD1 (5 bases). Trimming took off 1 base at V and 3 bases at J, with 14 bases between the two ends. Germline-derived CDR1 and CDR2 are SGHRS and YFSETQ. This CDR3 region has 15 residues. The CDR3 reads CASSLLGLRDYEQYF. CDR3 DNA sequence: TGCGCCAGCAGCTTGCTGGGGCTGAGAGACTACGAGCAGTACTTC. Full variable domain (outside the CDR3, taken from reference TRBV5-1 and TRBJ2-7): KAGVTQTPRYLIKTRGQQVTLSCSPISGHRSVSWYQQTPGQGLQFLFEYFSETQRNKGNFPGRFSGRQFSNSRSEMNVSTLELGDSALYLCASSLLGLRDYEQYFGPGTRLTVT.

The chain carries TRBV6-5 and TRBJ2-7; D might be TRBD1 or TRBD2, each matching 5 bases. V dropped 5 bases and J dropped 2 bases, with 13 bases sitting between them. This CDR3 is 14 amino acids long. The germline V gene has CDR1 MNHEY and CDR2 SVGAGI. CDR3 sequence: CASSAEGTAYEQYF. The CDR3 nucleotides are TGTGCCAGCAGTGCCGAAGGGACCGCCTACGAGCAGTACTTC.

The chain links TRBV4-3 to TRBJ2-2; D uncertain. V shed 0 bases and J shed 6 bases, with 5 bases lying between them. Germline-derived CDR1 and CDR2 are LGHNA and YSLEER. The CDR3 is made up of 13 amino acids. The CDR3 spells CASSQDSSGELFF. The DNA of the CDR3 is TGCGCCAGCAGCCAAGATTCGTCCGGGGAGCTGTTTTTT.

The sample holds a few counts of this clonotype. CDR3 nucleotide sequence: TGCAGCGTTAGGGGACAGGGGGCGAACAATGAGCAGTTCTTC. It codes for CSVRGQGANNEQFF. The chain joins TRBV29-1 to TRBJ2-1; TRBD1 matches 12 bases. Germline assignment: CDR1 SQVTM and CDR2 ANQGSEA. Trimming at V came to 5 bases and at J to 5 bases, leaving 4 bases not matched to a gene. The CDR3 runs 14 residues.

J is TRBJ2-5 and V is TRBV2, with D unresolved. The DNA end is a closer match to TRBJ2-1, so the J assignment may be wrong. CDR1 and CDR2 (germline): SNHLY, FYNNEI. The CDR3 length is 13 residues. The CDR3 protein is CASLIEYQETQFF. The CDR3 region has the DNA TGTGCCAGCCTGATAGAGTACCAAGAGACCCAGTTCTTC.

This clonotype was found a few times. The chain combines TRBV4-1 with TRBJ2-7; maybe TRBD2 (7 bases). Per the germline V gene, CDR1 is MGHRA and CDR2 is YSYEKL. CDR3 size: 17 residues. V was trimmed by 3 bases and J by 2 bases, leaving 20 bases between them. Written as DNA, the CDR3 is TGCGCCAGCAGCCAGAATCCGCCCGGCGGGGGCCCCTACGAGCAGTACTTC. This gives the protein CASSQNPPGGGPYEQYF.

The chain combines TRBV15 with TRBJ1-6; 7 bases fit TRBD1. Germline V gene data show CDR1 as LNHNV and CDR2 as YYDKDF (reference sequence). With 0 bases clipped from V and 2 bases from J, the junction kept 7 bases outside the gene matches. The CDR3 length is 18 residues. The CDR3 nucleotides are TGTGCCACCAGCAGAGATATGCACAGGGGAGCCTATAATTCACCCCTCCACTTT. Its protein product is CATSRDMHRGAYNSPLHF. Using reference TRBV15 and TRBJ1-6 for the parts outside the CDR3, the full variable domain is DAMVIQNPRYQVTQFGKPVTLSCSQTLNHNVMYWYQQKSSQAPKLLFHYYDKDFNNEADTPDNFQSRRPNTSFCFLDIRSPGLGDTAMYLCATSRDMHRGAYNSPLHFGNGTRLTVT.

This clonotype appeared once. The V and J genes are TRBV4-1 and TRBJ2-7, with 7 bases matching TRBD1. After removal of 0 bases from V and 7 bases from J, the junction contained 9 bases not matched to a gene. Germline values: CDR1 MGHRA, CDR2 YSYEKL. The CDR3 length is 15 residues. Here the CDR3 reads CASSQEGTVYDEQYF. DNA of the CDR3: TGCGCCAGCAGCCAAGAAGGGACAGTTTACGATGAGCAGTACTTC.

This rearrangement joins TRBV6-5 to TRBJ1-5; weak D call: TRBD1 (6 bases). The germline gives CDR1 MNHEY, CDR2 SVGAGI. Trimming pared 5 bases from V and 7 bases from J, leaving 15 bases between. The CDR3 has 14 amino acids. The CDR3 nucleotides are TGTGCCAGCAGTGACGAGGCAGGGGCGCAGCCCCAGCATTTT. It yields the protein CASSDEAGAQPQHF.

This clonotype was counted many times. V gene TRBV20-1 combines with J gene TRBJ2-5; TRBD2 agrees at 12 bases. Unmatched junction bases numbered 14, after V lost 4 bases and J lost 5 bases. This CDR3 is built from 17 residues. Per germline, CDR1 DFQATT and CDR2 SNEGSKA (reference sequence). In nucleotides, the CDR3 is TGCAGTGCTAACCCTGACAGGTGGACTAGCGGGGCCGAGACCCAGTACTTC. Translating gives CSANPDRWTSGAETQYF.

J is TRBJ2-5 and V is TRBV11-2, with 11 positions matching TRBD2. The CDR3 spans 14 residues. Germline trimming cut 6 bases from V and 4 bases from J; bases unmatched to any gene: 4. Germline-derived CDR1 and CDR2 are SGHAT and FQNNGV. This chain's CDR3 is CASRFSGGAETQYF. The CDR3 DNA is TGTGCCAGCAGGTTTAGCGGGGGGGCAGAGACCCAGTACTTC.

The J gene is TRBJ2-7, the V gene TRBV5-1; D is unclear. The CDR3 totals 14 residues. V lost 1 base and J lost 1, with 9 bases in between. Per germline, CDR1 SGHRS and CDR2 YFSETQ. The CDR3 nucleotides are TGCGCCAGCAGCTTGAACACCGCTTCCTACGAGCAGTACTTC. Protein product: CASSLNTASYEQYF. Full variable domain (rest looked up from reference TRBV5-1 and TRBJ2-7): KAGVTQTPRYLIKTRGQQVTLSCSPISGHRSVSWYQQTPGQGLQFLFEYFSETQRNKGNFPGRFSGRQFSNSRSEMNVSTLELGDSALYLCASSLNTASYEQYFGPGTRLTVT.

V gene TRBV7-8 combines with J gene TRBJ2-4; D gene unclear. The J call may be wrong; the DNA end is better matched by TRBJ2-7. Germline V gives CDR1 SGHVS, CDR2 FQNEAQ. The CDR3 runs to 13 residues. The DNA for the CDR3 is TGTGCCAGCTCAGAAGGTATTAACTACGAGCAGTACTTC. Encoded protein: CASSEGINYEQYF.

The chain uses TRBV7-6 and TRBJ2-1, with a tentative D call TRBD2 (6 bases). Trimming left V 1 base short and J 5 bases short, with 18 bases between. This CDR3 comprises 17 residues. Germline CDR1 reads SGHVS; CDR2 reads FNYEAQ. CDR3 region: CASSLVAGTSPNNEQFF. CDR3 coding DNA: TGTGCCAGCAGCTTAGTGGCCGGGACTTCCCCAAACAATGAGCAGTTCTTC.